This T cell receptor beta chain emerged from a study of OX40 agonist ivuxolimab in advanced cancers. For the study at large: Those treated in dose escalation had hepatocellular carcinoma, melanoma, renal cell cancer or head and neck cancer.

Findings and limits, study-wide: Low normalized T-cell clonal expansion was also seen in some nonresponders.

Clones were read by immunoSEQ multiplex PCR, and TCRdb kept only the in-frame ones, dropping some. The repertoire holds some 96,000 clones, with around 91% as singletons. The CDR3 runs to 13 residues. Deletions cut 3 bases from V and 1 base from J, with 3 bases between. Germline CDR1 reads MNHEY; CDR2 reads SMNVEV (reference sequence). In regard to this clone: Its antigen is unidentified.

Sequenced material: CD4+ or CD8+ T cells sorted from blood, taken in a trial of the OX40 agonist ivuxolimab. The rearrangement links TRBV27 to TRBJ2-2; D not certain. The sequence came from an adult with an advanced solid tumor such as melanoma, head and neck, liver or kidney cancer. The CDR3 DNA reads TGTGCCAGCAGTTTTTGGAACACCGGGGAGCTGTTTTTT. Its translation is CASSFWNTGELFF.